Listed here are 19 T cell receptor beta chains from one sample, sequenced in a study of T cell responses to AZD1222 COVID-19 vaccine. Produced via immunoSEQ multiplex PCR; TCRdb's table is partial and in-frame only. The table includes more than 110,000 clones, about 86% detected once. The specimen was peripheral blood, collected on day 0 of AZD1222 vaccination. The receptors originated from an adult in good health.

This clone appeared a single time. The genes are TRBV28 and TRBJ1-5; 10 positions match TRBD1. The CDR3 is 16 amino acids. Trimming cost V 4 bases and J 5 bases; bases outside gene matches: 8. CDR1 and CDR2 (germline): MDHEN, SYDVKM. The CDR3 reads CASSSPDRGKDQPQHF. The CDR3 DNA follows: TGTGCCAGCAGTTCCCCGGACAGGGGGAAGGATCAGCCCCAGCATTTT.

The chain recombines TRBV4-1 with TRBJ1-4; D is unclear. This CDR3 region has 13 residues. Germline V gene sequence: CDR1 MGHRA, CDR2 YSYEKL. V was clipped by 0 bases and J by 8 bases, with 7 bases between them. CDR3 bases: TGCGCCAGCAGCCAAGATTGGGAGGAAAAACTGTTTTTT. Protein: CASSQDWEEKLFF.

This clone was seen once. The chain joins TRBV6-1 to TRBJ1-5, with unresolved D. CDR3 size: 14 residues. Germline V CDR1 and CDR2: MNHNS, SASEGT. V gave up 0 bases and J gave up 4 bases, with 7 bases separating them. Here the CDR3 DNA reads TGTGCCAGCAGTGAAGCGGGAAGGAATCAGCCCCAGCATTTT. It codes for CASSEAGRNQPQHF.

This clone was seen only once. The CDR3 is CASRGSTNYGYTF. As DNA, the CDR3 is TGCGCCAGCCGGGGCAGTACTAACTATGGCTACACCTTC. The chain has TRBV10-2 and TRBJ1-2, with a weak D call TRBD1 (5 bases). In germline, CDR1 is WSHSY, CDR2 SAAADI. There are 13 residues in the CDR3. V lost 8 bases and J lost 0, with 10 bases in between.

This chain links TRBV9 with TRBJ2-7; D is possibly TRBD2 (6 bases). Looked up from germline, CDR1 is SGDLS and CDR2 is YYNGEE. The CDR3 is 15 amino acids. The V end lost 4 bases, the J end lost 3 bases, and 17 bases lay between the germline ends. The CDR3 DNA is TGTGCCAGCAGCCAGGCCGACGGGAGTGGCTACGAGCAGTACTTC. Residues: CASSQADGSGYEQYF.

The chain carries TRBV28 and TRBJ2-7, with D uncertain. This CDR3 has 13 residues. V was shortened by 3 bases and J by 0 bases, with 6 bases between the two germline ends. Germline V gene sequence: CDR1 MDHEN, CDR2 SYDVKM. CDR3 sequence reads: CASSFPNSYEQYF. The CDR3 DNA reads TGTGCCAGCAGTTTCCCAAACTCCTACGAGCAGTACTTC.

J is TRBJ1-1 and V is TRBV2, with 10 bases fitting TRBD1. Looked up from germline, CDR1 is SNHLY and CDR2 is FYNNEI. V was pared by 6 bases and J by 4 bases, with 8 bases of the junction left unmatched. CDR3 size: 15 residues. The CDR3 protein is CASSTPGQGPTEAFF. CDR3 nucleotides: TGTGCCAGCAGCACTCCGGGACAGGGGCCCACTGAAGCTTTCTTT.

Worth noting for this clone: The sample has other DNA sequences that encode this CDR3 too. The V and J genes are TRBV27 and TRBJ1-2; D unresolved. Germline CDR1 reads MNHEY; CDR2 reads SMNVEV (reference sequence). This CDR3 has 12 amino acids. The germline V and J ends were trimmed by 3 bases and 4 bases, with 6 bases remaining between them. CDR3 protein: CASSLKGYGYTF. In DNA form, the CDR3 reads TGTGCCAGCAGTTTGAAGGGCTATGGCTACACCTTC.

CDR3 sequence reads: CASSYPPSGRSTGELFF. In DNA, the CDR3 is TGTGCCAGCAGTTACCCCCCTAGCGGGAGGTCGACCGGGGAGCTGTTTTTT. The chain carries TRBV6-2 or TRBV6-3 and TRBJ2-2; 11 bases align to TRBD2. The germline gives CDR1 MNHEY, CDR2 SVGEGT. The V gene end was trimmed by 2 bases and the J gene end by 5 bases; junction bases not matched to a gene: 7. The CDR3 totals 17 residues.

The V gene is TRBV19, the J gene TRBJ1-2; D may be TRBD1 (5 bases). V lost 5 bases, J lost 4 bases, and 11 bases lay in between. The germline V gene encodes CDR1 LNHDA and CDR2 SQIVND (reference sequence). The CDR3 covers 13 residues. The CDR3 DNA is TGTGCCAGTAGTCCCACCGGGACCTATGGCTACACCTTC. Translating gives CASSPTGTYGYTF.

J is TRBJ1-2 and V is TRBV28, with D possibly being TRBD1 (5 bases). Trimming stripped 5 bases from V and 4 bases from J, with 17 bases between. The CDR3 spans 15 residues. Germline-derived CDR1 and CDR2 are MDHEN and SYDVKM. The CDR3 DNA sequence: TGTGCCAGCAGTCCATCTGGGGCCCATCTCTATGGCTACACCTTC. It codes for CASSPSGAHLYGYTF.

V gene TRBV12-3 or TRBV12-4 combines with J gene TRBJ1-2; D remains unclear. CDR3 length: 12 amino acids. V was shortened by 5 bases and J by 5 bases, with 9 bases between the two germline ends. CDR3 protein: CASSASPYGYTF. The DNA for the CDR3 is TGTGCCAGCAGTGCGAGCCCGTATGGCTACACCTTC.

The chain combines TRBV7-7 with TRBJ2-3; 9 bases are shared with TRBD1. V trimming: 2 bases; J trimming: 2 bases; junction bases outside the gene matches: 5. The CDR3 loop spans 16 amino acids. Germline-derived CDR1 and CDR2 are SSHAT and FNYEAQ (reference sequence). As DNA, the CDR3 is TGTGCCAGCAGCTTATGGGGACAGGGAATCACAGATACGCAGTATTTT. This codes for CASSLWGQGITDTQYF. Full variable domain (missing parts from reference TRBV7-7 and TRBJ2-3): GAGVSQSPRYKVTKRGQDVTLRCDPISSHATLYWYQQALGQGPEFLTYFNYEAQPDKSGLPSDRFSAERPEGSISTLTIQRTEQRDSAMYRCASSLWGQGITDTQYFGPGTRLTVL.

The chain links TRBV19 to TRBJ1-5; tentative D call: TRBD1 (5 bases). V lost 5 bases, J lost 2 bases, and 10 bases lay in between. The CDR3 contains 14 residues. Germline CDR1 is LNHDA and CDR2 is SQIVND (reference sequence). The CDR3 loop is CASSFQGGNQPQHF. CDR3 coding DNA: TGTGCCAGTAGTTTTCAGGGAGGCAATCAGCCCCAGCATTTT.

The chain couples TRBV5-5 to TRBJ1-2, with 7 positions matching TRBD1. After removal of 0 bases from V and 3 bases from J, the junction contained 5 bases not matched to a gene. Per the germline V gene, CDR1 is SGHKS and CDR2 is YYEKEE (reference sequence). This CDR3 is built from 15 residues. The DNA of the CDR3 is TGTGCCAGCAGCTTGGGGGACAGCCCTCACTATGGCTACACCTTC. Translation gives CASSLGDSPHYGYTF.

The rearrangement links TRBV9 to TRBJ2-2; 14 positions agree with TRBD2. After removal of 3 bases from V and 3 bases from J, the junction contained 7 bases not matched to a gene. Germline loops: CDR1 SGDLS, CDR2 YYNGEE. The CDR3 contains 18 residues. CDR3 protein: CASSDGTSGSWYTGELFF. In DNA form, the CDR3 reads TGTGCCAGCAGCGACGGGACTAGCGGGAGTTGGTACACCGGGGAGCTGTTTTTT.

The chain joins TRBV30 to TRBJ2-7, with 13 bases lining up with TRBD2. Trimming at V came to 1 base and at J to 1 base, leaving 1 base not matched to a gene. The CDR3 sequence is 15 residues long. The germline CDR1 and CDR2 sequences are GTSNPN and SVGIG (reference sequence). The DNA of the CDR3 is TGTGCCTGGAGTGGGACTAGCGGGAGTTCCTACGAGCAGTACTTC. Translating gives CAWSGTSGSSYEQYF.

The chain carries TRBV29-1 and TRBJ1-4, with D possibly matching TRBD1 (5 bases). Germline CDR1 reads SQVTM; CDR2 reads ANQGSEA. The CDR3 runs 14 residues. V dropped 7 bases and J dropped 0 bases, with 12 bases sitting between them. CDR3 sequence (DNA): TGCAGCGGGGTGGGGACGTCAACTAATGAAAAACTGTTTTTT. This translates into CSGVGTSTNEKLFF.

In its sample, this clone was seen a few times. The V and J genes are TRBV6-1 and TRBJ1-1, with D possibly TRBD1 on 5 matching bases. Deletions cut 0 bases from V and 6 bases from J, with 11 bases between. The CDR3 length is 14 residues. Germline CDR1 reads MNHNS; CDR2 reads SASEGT. CDR3: CASSEAGRGAEAFF. DNA for the CDR3: TGTGCCAGCAGTGAAGCGGGACGGGGGGCTGAAGCTTTCTTT.